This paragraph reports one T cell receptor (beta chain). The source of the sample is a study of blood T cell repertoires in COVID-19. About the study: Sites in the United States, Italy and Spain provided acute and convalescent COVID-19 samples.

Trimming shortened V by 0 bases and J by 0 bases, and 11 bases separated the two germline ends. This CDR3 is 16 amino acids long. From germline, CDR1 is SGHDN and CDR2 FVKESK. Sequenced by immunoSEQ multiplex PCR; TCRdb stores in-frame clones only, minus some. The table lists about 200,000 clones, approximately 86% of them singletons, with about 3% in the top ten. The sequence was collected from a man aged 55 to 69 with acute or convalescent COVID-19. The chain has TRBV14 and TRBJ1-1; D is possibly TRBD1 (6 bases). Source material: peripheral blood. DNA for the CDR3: TGTGCCAGCAGCCAAGATCTAGGACAGTTGAACACTGAAGCTTTCTTT. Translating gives CASSQDLGQLNTEAFF.